Listed below are T cell receptor beta chains from one sample, sequenced in a study of monozygotic twins with inflammatory bowel disease. For each CDR3 protein, TCRdb gives one entry from its re-call of the 5' RACE reads, without DNA. This listing includes hundreds of thousands of distinct CDR3 sequences. The sequencing sample was made of blood. The receptors were gathered from a human donor with ulcerative colitis or Crohn's disease, or a healthy co-twin of an affected twin (not recorded which). Each CDR3 is given with its conserved first and last residue. The order of the fields is J gene, V gene, CDR3 protein.

j_gene: TRBJ1-1; v_gene: TRBV20-1; CDR3aa: CSARFSNTEAFF
j_gene: TRBJ1-5; v_gene: TRBV25-1; CDR3aa: CASMQQPRGQPQHF
j_gene: TRBJ2-1; v_gene: TRBV20-1; CDR3aa: CSARDASGGGNEQFF
j_gene: TRBJ1-1; v_gene: TRBV29-1; CDR3aa: CSVEGMGIEAFF
j_gene: TRBJ2-7; v_gene: TRBV28; CDR3aa: CASSSPGGRSYEQYF
j_gene: TRBJ2-7; v_gene: TRBV6-2/TRBV6-3; CDR3aa: CASSRGQISYEQYF
j_gene: TRBJ2-2; v_gene: TRBV5-4; CDR3aa: CASSLEQINTGELFF
j_gene: TRBJ1-2; v_gene: TRBV3-1; CDR3aa: CASSRGVGYTF
j_gene: TRBJ1-2; v_gene: TRBV6-1; CDR3aa: CASSEVKGANYGYTF
j_gene: TRBJ1-2; v_gene: TRBV7-9; CDR3aa: CASSLAQSGDGYTF
j_gene: TRBJ1-2; v_gene: TRBV18; CDR3aa: CASSLQVYGYTF
j_gene: TRBJ1-6; v_gene: TRBV6-9; CDR3aa: CASNYGKKKDNSPLHF
j_gene: TRBJ1-6; v_gene: TRBV5-1; CDR3aa: CASSSTSTGTNSPLHF
j_gene: TRBJ1-2; v_gene: TRBV7-2; CDR3aa: CASSGDRGFYGYTF
j_gene: TRBJ2-1; v_gene: TRBV29-1; CDR3aa: CSVEALAGTGEQFF
j_gene: TRBJ1-5; v_gene: TRBV20-1; CDR3aa: CSAGQHRLRSNQPQHF
j_gene: TRBJ1-4; v_gene: TRBV12-3/TRBV12-4; CDR3aa: CASSLVRVTTNEKLFF
j_gene: TRBJ2-2; v_gene: TRBV6-1; CDR3aa: CASRAASGVTGELFF
j_gene: TRBJ2-5; v_gene: TRBV6-1; CDR3aa: CAAQLGSGQETQYF
j_gene: TRBJ2-3; v_gene: TRBV20-1; CDR3aa: CSARGPGREFYTDTQYF
j_gene: TRBJ2-2; v_gene: TRBV29-1; CDR3aa: CSSRRGGTGELFF
j_gene: TRBJ2-1; v_gene: TRBV12-3/TRBV12-4; CDR3aa: CASSKDTYNEQFF
j_gene: TRBJ1-1; v_gene: TRBV6-5; CDR3aa: CASSRSGVTEAFF
j_gene: TRBJ1-4; v_gene: TRBV4-2; CDR3aa: CASSQQDRAFEKLFF
j_gene: TRBJ2-2; v_gene: TRBV5-1; CDR3aa: CASCGGRINTGELFF
j_gene: TRBJ2-7; v_gene: TRBV20-1; CDR3aa: CSARDRAYEQYF
j_gene: TRBJ2-1; v_gene: TRBV7-2; CDR3aa: CASSWAGRYNEEQFF
j_gene: TRBJ1-5; v_gene: TRBV7-2; CDR3aa: CASSLKGGAQPQHF
j_gene: TRBJ2-1; v_gene: TRBV5-1; CDR3aa: CASSLGQVGGYEQFF
j_gene: TRBJ2-7; v_gene: TRBV10-3; CDR3aa: CAIKGTDSPGIQQYF
j_gene: TRBJ2-5; v_gene: TRBV11-1; CDR3aa: CASTHLRGDGTKYQETQYF
j_gene: TRBJ2-5; v_gene: TRBV9; CDR3aa: CASSVQPDETQYF
j_gene: TRBJ2-3; v_gene: TRBV12-3/TRBV12-4; CDR3aa: CASSRQGMADTQYF
j_gene: TRBJ2-1; v_gene: TRBV7-2; CDR3aa: CASSVGGRPREFF
j_gene: TRBJ1-5; v_gene: TRBV12-3/TRBV12-4; CDR3aa: CASSFRGLEGNQPQHF